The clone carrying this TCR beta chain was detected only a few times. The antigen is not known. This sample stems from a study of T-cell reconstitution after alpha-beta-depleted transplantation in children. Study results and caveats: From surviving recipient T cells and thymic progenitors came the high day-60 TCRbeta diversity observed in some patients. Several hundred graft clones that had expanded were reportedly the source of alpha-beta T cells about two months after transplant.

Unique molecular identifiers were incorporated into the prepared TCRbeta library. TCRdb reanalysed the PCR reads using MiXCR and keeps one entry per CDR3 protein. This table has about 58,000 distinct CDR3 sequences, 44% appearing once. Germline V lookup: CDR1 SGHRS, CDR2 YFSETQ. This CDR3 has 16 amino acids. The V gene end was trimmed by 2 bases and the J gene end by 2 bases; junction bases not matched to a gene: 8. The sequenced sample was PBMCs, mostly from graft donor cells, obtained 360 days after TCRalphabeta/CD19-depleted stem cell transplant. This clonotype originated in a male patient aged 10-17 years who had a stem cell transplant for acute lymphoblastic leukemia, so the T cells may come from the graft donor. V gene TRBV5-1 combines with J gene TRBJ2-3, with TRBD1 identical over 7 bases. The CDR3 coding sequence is TGCGCCAGCAGCTTAAGACAGGGTAGGCTCACAGATACGCAGTATTTT. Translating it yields CASSLRQGRLTDTQYF.